This TCR beta chain is from a study of shared clonotypes between healthy human individuals. Germline loops: CDR1 SGDLS, CDR2 YYNGEE. V trimming: 0 bases; J trimming: 4 bases; junction bases outside the gene matches: 6. This CDR3 comprises 15 residues. Sequenced by immunoSEQ multiplex PCR; TCRdb stores in-frame clones only, minus some. The sample holds about 490,000 clones, about 82% seen once. The chain uses TRBV9 and TRBJ2-7; 8 nucleotides agree with TRBD2. Input material: PBMCs. The source of this sequence is a woman between 40 and 55 years old in good health. Some clones in this sample may be carry-over from other donors' samples. CDR3 in amino acids: CASSVGASGWYEQYF. The CDR3 DNA follows: TGTGCCAGCAGCGTAGGTGCTAGCGGGTGGTACGAGCAGTACTTC.